This TCR beta chain was captured by sequencing in a study of blood T cell repertoires in COVID-19. As for the study in general: The cDNA or gDNA used as material had been derived from T cells, B-cell-depleted T cells, or PBMCs.

The CDR3 runs 16 residues. The germline gives CDR1 MNHNY, CDR2 SVGAGI (reference sequence). The J segment lost 3 bases and the V segment lost 5 bases, leaving 9 bases of the junction unmatched. Sequencing used immunoSEQ multiplex PCR; TCRdb keeps in-frame clones, though not all of them. This sample carries about 49,000 clones, roughly 88% of them seen once, and the ten largest clones take 12% to 15%. Sample: peripheral blood. This sequence joins TRBV6-6 and TRBJ2-5; 10 positions agree with TRBD2. The sequence was obtained from a human donor in a cohort sampled during active COVID-19. CDR3 sequence reads: CASSRERGGGKETQYF. CDR3 in DNA: TGTGCCAGCAGTCGTGAGCGGGGGGGCGGGAAAGAGACCCAGTACTTC.